At least ten counts were recorded for the clone carrying this T cell receptor beta chain. The sample is drawn from a study of T cells after yellow fever vaccination. J gave up 2 bases and V 7 bases, and 7 bases lay outside the gene matches. Germline lookup yields CDR1 SGHVS and CDR2 FQNEAQ. CDR3 length: 14 residues. TCRdb redid the calling of the 5' RACE reads with MiXCR, one entry per CDR3 protein. The data contain roughly 150,000 distinct CDR3 sequences, 7.7% of them seen just once; the ten biggest clones take up less than 0.85%. Sequencing used CD4+ T cells sorted from PBMCs, obtained 5 days after the yellow fever booster vaccination. This sequence originates from a man younger than 40 who received the YFV17D yellow fever vaccine. The J gene is TRBJ2-7, the V gene TRBV7-8; 8 bases are shared with TRBD2. CDR3 in DNA: TGTGCCAGCAAGGCAGAGGGACTAGCCTACGAGCAGTACTTC. Translating gives CASKAEGLAYEQYF. Based on the CDR3 plus reference TRBV7-8 and TRBJ2-7, the full variable domain is GAGVSQSPRYKVAKRGQDVALRCDPISGHVSLFWYQQALGQGPEFLTYFQNEAQLDKSGLPSDRFFAERPEGSVSTLKIQRTQQEDSAVYLCASKAEGLAYEQYFGPGTRLTVT.